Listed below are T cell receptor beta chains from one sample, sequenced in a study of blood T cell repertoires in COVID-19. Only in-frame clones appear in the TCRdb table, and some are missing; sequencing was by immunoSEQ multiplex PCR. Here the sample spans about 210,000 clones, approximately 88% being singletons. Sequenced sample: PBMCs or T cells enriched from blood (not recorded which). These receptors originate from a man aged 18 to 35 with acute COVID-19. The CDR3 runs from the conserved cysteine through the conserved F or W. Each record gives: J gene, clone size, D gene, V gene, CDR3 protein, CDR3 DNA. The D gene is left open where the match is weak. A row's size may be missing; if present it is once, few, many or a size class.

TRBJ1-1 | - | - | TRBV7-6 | CASSHRPGGGTEAFF | TGTGCCAGCAGCCACAGACCCGGAGGAGGGACTGAAGCTTTCTTT
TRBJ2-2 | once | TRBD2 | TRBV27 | CASSLSPAGGPTGELFF | TGTGCCAGCAGTTTGAGCCCAGCGGGAGGGCCAACCGGGGAGCTGTTTTTT
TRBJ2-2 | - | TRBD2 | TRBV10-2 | CASRVTSGSTGELFF | TGCGCCAGCAGAGTCACTAGCGGGAGCACCGGGGAGCTGTTTTTT
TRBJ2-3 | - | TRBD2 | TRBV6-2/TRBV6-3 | CASSRTSGDHWETDTQYF | TGTGCCAGCAGCCGTACTAGCGGAGACCATTGGGAGACAGATACGCAGTATTTT
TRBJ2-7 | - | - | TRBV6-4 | CASSDPGPKEGGLSYEQYF | TGTGCCAGCAGTGACCCAGGGCCGAAAGAGGGAGGCCTATCCTACGAGCAGTACTTC
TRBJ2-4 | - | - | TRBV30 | CAWIREANGNIQYF | TGTGCCTGGATCAGGGAGGCAAATGGCAACATTCAGTACTTC
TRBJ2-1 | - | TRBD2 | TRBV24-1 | CATSDFSGTSGSDEQFF | TGTGCCACCAGTGATTTTTCAGGGACTAGCGGGAGTGATGAGCAGTTCTTC
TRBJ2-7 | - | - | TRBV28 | CASTAESYEQYF | TGTGCCAGCACTGCGGAGTCCTACGAGCAGTACTTC
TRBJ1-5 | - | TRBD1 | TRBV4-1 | CASSPGQGTQPQHF | TGCGCCAGCAGCCCCGGACAGGGAACTCAGCCCCAGCATTTT
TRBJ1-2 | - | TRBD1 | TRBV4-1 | CASSPQGSGGNGYTF | TGCGCCAGCAGCCCCCAAGGGTCAGGGGGAAATGGCTACACCTTC
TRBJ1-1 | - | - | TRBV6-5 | CASIQGGAENTEAFF | TGTGCCAGCATCCAAGGGGGGGCGGAGAACACTGAAGCTTTCTTT
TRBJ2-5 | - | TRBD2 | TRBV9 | CASSVGASGYRKTQYF | TGTGCCAGCAGCGTAGGGGCTAGCGGGTATAGAAAGACCCAGTACTTC
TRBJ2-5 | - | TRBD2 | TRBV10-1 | CASSESTSGTETQYF | TGCGCCAGCAGTGAGTCAACTAGCGGGACCGAGACCCAGTACTTC
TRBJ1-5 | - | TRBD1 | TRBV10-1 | CASLLMPRTGCKPQHF | TGCGCCAGCCTTCTCATGCCCCGGACAGGGTGCAAGCCCCAGCATTTT
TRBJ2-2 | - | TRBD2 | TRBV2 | CASSDKLGLAGGPTGELFF | TGTGCCAGCAGCGATAAACTGGGACTAGCGGGAGGGCCGACCGGGGAGCTGTTTTTT
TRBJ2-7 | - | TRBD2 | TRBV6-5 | CASSWTSSSYEQYF | TGTGCCAGCAGTTGGACTAGCTCCTCCTACGAGCAGTACTTC
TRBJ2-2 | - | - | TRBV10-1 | CATPTVGTPPNTGELFF | TGCGCCACCCCTACAGTAGGAACTCCCCCGAACACCGGGGAGCTGTTTTTT
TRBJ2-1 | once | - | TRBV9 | CASSVSGGVYNEQFF | TGTGCCAGCAGCGTTAGTGGTGGAGTCTACAATGAGCAGTTCTTC
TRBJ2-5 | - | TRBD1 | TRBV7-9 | CASSQGQGARETQYF | TGTGCCAGCAGCCAGGGACAGGGGGCACGAGAGACCCAGTACTTC